This T cell receptor beta chain was recovered during a study of monozygotic twins with inflammatory bowel disease. Broader study findings: IBD patients had lower TCRbeta diversity (inverse Simpson) than healthy co-twins. A single strong IBD-associated signal or clonotype was not supported by the findings.

Turning to this clonotype: Its antigen remains unknown.

A total RNA quantity of around 3.5 ug went into each TCR library. Two nested PCRs, of about 16 and 10 cycles, processed TCRalpha and TCRbeta cDNA. TCRdb derives one entry per CDR3 protein from the 5' RACE reads, leaving out DNA. This sample's table reports around 140,000 distinct CDR3 sequences. The clonotype originates from a human donor with ulcerative colitis or Crohn's disease, or a healthy co-twin of an affected twin (not recorded which). Sequencing was done on a sample of blood.

The chain's CDR3 is CASSLPEGRGFYEQYF. The chain has TRBV5-4 and TRBJ2-7; the TCRdb call, TRBD2, lacks DNA for checking. This CDR3 spans 16 amino acids. Germline CDR1 reads SGHNT; CDR2 reads YYREEE (reference sequence).